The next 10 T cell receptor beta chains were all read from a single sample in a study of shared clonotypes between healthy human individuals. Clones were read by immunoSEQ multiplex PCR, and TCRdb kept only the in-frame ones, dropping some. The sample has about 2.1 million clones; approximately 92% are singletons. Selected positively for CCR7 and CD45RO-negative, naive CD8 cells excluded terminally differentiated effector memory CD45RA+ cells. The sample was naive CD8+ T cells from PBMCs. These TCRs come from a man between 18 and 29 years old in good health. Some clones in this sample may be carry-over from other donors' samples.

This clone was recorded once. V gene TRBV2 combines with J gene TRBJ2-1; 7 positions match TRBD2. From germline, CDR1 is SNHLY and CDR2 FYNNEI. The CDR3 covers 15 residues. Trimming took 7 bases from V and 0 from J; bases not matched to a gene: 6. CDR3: CASKEAGSSYNEQFF. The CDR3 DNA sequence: TGTGCCAGCAAGGAAGCGGGAAGCTCCTACAATGAGCAGTTCTTC.

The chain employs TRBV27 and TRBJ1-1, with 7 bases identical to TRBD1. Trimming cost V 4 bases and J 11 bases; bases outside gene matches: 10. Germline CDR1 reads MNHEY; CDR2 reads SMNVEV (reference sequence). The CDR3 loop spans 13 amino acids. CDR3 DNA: TGTGCCAGCAGTTCGCTTTCTCAGGGGGTGGCTTTCTTT. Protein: CASSSLSQGVAFF.

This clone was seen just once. The CDR3 loop reads CASSRRDISLGGPGELFF. CDR3 DNA: TGTGCCAGCAGCCGCCGGGACATCTCCTTAGGGGGACCCGGGGAGCTGTTTTTT. The chain links TRBV11-3 to TRBJ2-2; tentative D call: TRBD1 (6 bases). CDR3 length: 18 amino acids. The germline V gene encodes CDR1 SGHNT and CDR2 YENEEA. V lost 5 bases and J lost 6, with 25 bases in between.

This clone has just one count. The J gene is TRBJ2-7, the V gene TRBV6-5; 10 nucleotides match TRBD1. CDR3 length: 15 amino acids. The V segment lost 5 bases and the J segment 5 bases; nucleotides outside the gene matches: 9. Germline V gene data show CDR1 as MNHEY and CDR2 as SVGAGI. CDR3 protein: CASSRPGTGVNEQYF. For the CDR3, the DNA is TGTGCCAGCAGTAGACCCGGGACAGGGGTGAACGAGCAGTACTTC.

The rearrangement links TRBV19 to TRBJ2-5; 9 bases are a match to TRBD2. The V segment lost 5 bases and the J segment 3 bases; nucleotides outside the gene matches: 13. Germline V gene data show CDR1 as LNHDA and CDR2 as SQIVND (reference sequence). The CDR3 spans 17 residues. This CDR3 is CASSPYYRVAGEETQYF. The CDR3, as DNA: TGTGCCAGTAGTCCTTATTATCGGGTAGCGGGGGAAGAGACCCAGTACTTC.

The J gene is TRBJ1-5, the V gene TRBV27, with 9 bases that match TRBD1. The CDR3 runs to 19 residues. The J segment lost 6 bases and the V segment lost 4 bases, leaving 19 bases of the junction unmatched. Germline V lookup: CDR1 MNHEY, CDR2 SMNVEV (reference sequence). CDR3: CASSSPTGTGRWSPQPQHF. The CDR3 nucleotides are TGTGCCAGCAGTTCTCCCACCGGGACAGGGAGGTGGTCGCCTCAGCCCCAGCATTTT.

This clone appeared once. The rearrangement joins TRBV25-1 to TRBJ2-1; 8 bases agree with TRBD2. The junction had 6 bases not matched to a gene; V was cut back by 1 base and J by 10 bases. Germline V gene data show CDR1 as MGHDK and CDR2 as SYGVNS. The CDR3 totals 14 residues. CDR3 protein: CASSEFRAGDEQFF. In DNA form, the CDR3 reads TGTGCCAGCAGTGAATTTCGAGCGGGAGACGAGCAGTTCTTC.

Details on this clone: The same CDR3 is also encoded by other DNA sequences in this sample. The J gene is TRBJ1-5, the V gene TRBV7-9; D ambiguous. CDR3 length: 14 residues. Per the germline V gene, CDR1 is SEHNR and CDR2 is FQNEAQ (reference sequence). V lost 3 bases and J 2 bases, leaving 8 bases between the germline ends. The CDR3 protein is CASSFGFGNQPQHF. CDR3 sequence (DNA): TGTGCCAGCAGCTTTGGATTTGGCAATCAGCCCCAGCATTTT.

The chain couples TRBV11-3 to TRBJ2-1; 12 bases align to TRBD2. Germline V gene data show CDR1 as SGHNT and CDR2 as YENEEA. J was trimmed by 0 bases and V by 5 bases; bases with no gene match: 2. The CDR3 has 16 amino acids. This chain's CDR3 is CASSPTSGSSYNEQFF. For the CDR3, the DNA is TGTGCCAGCAGCCCGACTAGCGGGAGCTCCTACAATGAGCAGTTCTTC.

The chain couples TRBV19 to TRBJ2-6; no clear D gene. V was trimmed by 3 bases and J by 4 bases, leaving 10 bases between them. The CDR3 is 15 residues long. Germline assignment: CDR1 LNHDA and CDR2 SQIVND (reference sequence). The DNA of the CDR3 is TGTGCCAGTAGTATTCTGGGCACCGGGGCCAACGTCCTGACTTTC. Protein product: CASSILGTGANVLTF.